This T cell receptor beta chain derives from a study of T cells in Graves' hyperthyroidism and ophthalmopathy. The investigators amplified TCR beta CDR3 regions from RNA transcripts. The study used the HTBI primer set for a first-round RT-PCR of the TCR CDR3. TCRdb called the multiplex PCR reads again in MiXCR, with one record for every CDR3 protein. The sample includes about 560,000 distinct CDR3 sequences, approximately 15% of them seen just once. Germline V CDR1 and CDR2: DFQATT, SNEGSKA (reference sequence). Trimming removed 0 bases at V and 7 bases at J, with 15 bases between. There are 14 residues in the CDR3. Graves' hyperthyroidism is called stable when ophthalmopathy does not progress within 18 months. Patients were excluded because of uncontrolled infection, other autoimmune disease, pregnancy or lactation. Diagnoses were made from clinical symptoms, serum measures (thyroxine and TRAb), thyroid ultrasound and orbital computed tomography.

The chain couples TRBV20-1 to TRBJ1-2; D not resolved. The sequenced sample consisted of blood. This TCR came from a woman between 18 and 29 years old with Graves' hyperthyroidism. CDR3: CSARDLKGSRGYTF. The CDR3 DNA sequence: TGCAGTGCTAGAGATCTTAAAGGGAGCCGTGGCTACACCTTC.